A selection of T cell receptor beta chains follows, all from one sample in a study of shared clonotypes between healthy human individuals. Sequencing was performed with immunoSEQ multiplex PCR; in TCRdb, only in-frame clones are kept and a portion is missing. The profile shows over a million clones, roughly 96% of them singletons. The sample comprised naive CD4+ T cells sorted from blood. Receptors were obtained from a man aged 30 to 45 in good health. The CDR3 runs from the conserved cysteine through the conserved F or W. The order of the fields is CDR3 length, V gene, J gene, D gene, clone size, CDR3 protein, CDR3 DNA. D genes are given only for firm matches. Where a row states a size, it is once, few, many or the class of an expanded clone; other rows omit it.

len: 15
v_gene: TRBV19
j_gene: TRBJ2-5
d_gene: TRBD2
abundance: -
CDR3aa: CASSIDLAGQETQYF
CDR3nt: TGTGCCAGTAGTATAGACCTAGCGGGACAAGAGACCCAGTACTTC

len: 14
v_gene: TRBV5-4
j_gene: TRBJ2-1
d_gene: -
abundance: -
CDR3aa: CASSAGGPYNEQFF
CDR3nt: TGTGCCAGCAGCGCCGGGGGTCCGTACAATGAGCAGTTCTTC

len: 16
v_gene: TRBV28
j_gene: TRBJ2-7
d_gene: -
abundance: -
CDR3aa: CASSSPRPAGDSEQYF
CDR3nt: TGTGCCAGCAGTTCGCCCCGGCCCGCAGGGGATTCCGAGCAGTACTTC

len: 15
v_gene: TRBV30
j_gene: TRBJ2-3
d_gene: -
abundance: -
CDR3aa: CASRGLWGSTDTQYF
CDR3nt: TGTGCCAGCCGCGGCCTTTGGGGAAGCACAGATACGCAGTATTTT

len: 14
v_gene: TRBV2
j_gene: TRBJ2-7
d_gene: -
abundance: -
CDR3aa: CAFSQTGDPYEQYF
CDR3nt: TGTGCCTTTAGCCAGACAGGAGACCCCTACGAGCAGTACTTC

len: 15
v_gene: TRBV2
j_gene: TRBJ1-5
d_gene: TRBD1
abundance: -
CDR3aa: CASSLMTGTNQPQHF
CDR3nt: TGTGCCAGCAGTCTTATGACAGGGACAAATCAGCCCCAGCATTTT

len: 13
v_gene: TRBV5-6
j_gene: TRBJ2-4
d_gene: -
abundance: -
CDR3aa: CASSLNVVDIQYF
CDR3nt: TGTGCCAGCAGCTTGAACGTAGTAGACATTCAGTACTTC

len: 14
v_gene: TRBV6-1
j_gene: TRBJ2-7
d_gene: -
abundance: -
CDR3aa: CASSEWRQPYEQYF
CDR3nt: TGTGCCAGCAGTGAATGGCGTCAGCCTTACGAGCAGTACTTC

len: 16
v_gene: TRBV5-1
j_gene: TRBJ1-1
d_gene: TRBD1
abundance: -
CDR3aa: CASSLGFGQGRAEAFF
CDR3nt: TGCGCCAGCAGCTTGGGTTTCGGACAGGGTAGGGCTGAAGCTTTCTTT

len: 16
v_gene: TRBV19
j_gene: TRBJ1-5
d_gene: TRBD1
abundance: once
CDR3aa: CASRSRGRNSNQPQHF
CDR3nt: TGTGCCAGTAGAAGCAGGGGGAGGAATTCCAATCAGCCCCAGCATTTT

len: 14
v_gene: TRBV6-4
j_gene: TRBJ1-2
d_gene: -
abundance: once
CDR3aa: CASKPDLANYGYTF
CDR3nt: TGTGCCAGCAAACCCGATCTAGCTAACTATGGCTACACCTTC

len: 17
v_gene: TRBV18
j_gene: TRBJ1-1
d_gene: -
abundance: -
CDR3aa: CASSTGIGQNLNTEAFF
CDR3nt: TGTGCCAGCTCCACCGGAATCGGACAGAACTTAAACACTGAAGCTTTCTTT

len: 11
v_gene: TRBV18
j_gene: TRBJ2-1
d_gene: -
abundance: -
CDR3aa: CASSPRAEQFF
CDR3nt: TGTGCCAGCTCCCCAAGGGCCGAGCAGTTCTTC

len: 14
v_gene: TRBV18
j_gene: TRBJ1-1
d_gene: -
abundance: -
CDR3aa: CASSPPPPTGEAFF
CDR3nt: TGTGCCAGCTCACCACCACCCCCCACCGGTGAAGCTTTCTTT

len: 17
v_gene: TRBV5-5
j_gene: TRBJ2-1
d_gene: -
abundance: -
CDR3aa: CASSIGLAERDYNEQFF
CDR3nt: TGTGCCAGCAGCATTGGTTTGGCGGAGCGAGATTACAATGAGCAGTTCTTC

len: 17
v_gene: TRBV19
j_gene: TRBJ2-7
d_gene: TRBD1
abundance: -
CDR3aa: CASSIGADWDRPYEQYF
CDR3nt: TGTGCCAGTAGTATAGGTGCGGATTGGGACAGGCCCTACGAGCAGTACTTC

len: 14
v_gene: TRBV2
j_gene: TRBJ2-5
d_gene: TRBD1
abundance: -
CDR3aa: CASSQSTGRETQYF
CDR3nt: TGTGCCAGCAGTCAATCGACAGGGCGAGAGACCCAGTACTTC

len: 14
v_gene: TRBV19
j_gene: TRBJ1-5
d_gene: -
abundance: once
CDR3aa: CASSLGVKDQPQHF
CDR3nt: TGTGCCAGTAGTTTGGGGGTAAAGGATCAGCCCCAGCATTTT

len: 16
v_gene: TRBV30
j_gene: TRBJ2-1
d_gene: TRBD1
abundance: -
CDR3aa: CAWSVQFLSFTGVQFF
CDR3nt: TGTGCCTGGAGTGTACAGTTCTTGTCCTTTACAGGGGTCCAGTTCTTC

len: 23
v_gene: TRBV21-1
j_gene: TRBJ2-3
d_gene: -
abundance: -
CDR3aa: CASSPSKGCETCRVFGRRDTQYF
CDR3nt: TGTGCCAGCAGTCCCAGTAAGGGGTGTGAAACCTGTCGAGTGTTTGGGCGCCGGGATACGCAGTATTTT

len: 15
v_gene: TRBV6-6
j_gene: TRBJ2-1
d_gene: -
abundance: -
CDR3aa: CASSYSALAYNEQFF
CDR3nt: TGTGCCAGCAGTTACTCTGCACTAGCTTACAATGAGCAGTTCTTC

len: 15
v_gene: TRBV10-2
j_gene: TRBJ2-7
d_gene: TRBD2
abundance: -
CDR3aa: CASSEGGRHSYEQYF
CDR3nt: TGCGCCAGCAGTGAAGGCGGGAGGCACTCCTACGAGCAGTACTTC

len: 16
v_gene: TRBV11-3
j_gene: TRBJ2-2
d_gene: -
abundance: -
CDR3aa: CANPETGPPNTGELFF
CDR3nt: TGTGCCAACCCCGAAACAGGACCCCCGAACACCGGGGAGCTGTTTTTT

len: 18
v_gene: TRBV7-2
j_gene: TRBJ1-4
d_gene: -
abundance: -
CDR3aa: CASSLALSGWATNEKLFF
CDR3nt: TGTGCCAGCAGCTTAGCTCTGTCCGGGTGGGCGACTAATGAAAAACTGTTTTTT

len: 14
v_gene: TRBV15
j_gene: TRBJ2-5
d_gene: -
abundance: -
CDR3aa: CATSGLTYQETQYF
CDR3nt: TGTGCCACCAGCGGGTTGACCTACCAAGAGACCCAGTACTTC

len: 12
v_gene: TRBV2
j_gene: TRBJ1-3
d_gene: -
abundance: -
CDR3aa: CASEYSGNTIYF
CDR3nt: TGTGCCAGCGAATACTCTGGAAACACCATATATTTT

len: 16
v_gene: TRBV5-4
j_gene: TRBJ2-4
d_gene: -
abundance: -
CDR3aa: CASSLGQNIAKNIQYF
CDR3nt: TGTGCCAGCAGCTTGGGCCAGAACATAGCCAAAAACATTCAGTACTTC

len: 13
v_gene: TRBV27
j_gene: TRBJ2-7
d_gene: -
abundance: -
CDR3aa: CASSLSEDYEQYF
CDR3nt: TGTGCCAGCAGTTTATCTGAAGACTACGAGCAGTACTTC

len: 13
v_gene: TRBV5-5
j_gene: TRBJ1-5
d_gene: -
abundance: -
CDR3aa: CASSLDSDQPQHF
CDR3nt: TGTGCCAGCAGCTTGGACAGCGATCAGCCCCAGCATTTT

len: 13
v_gene: TRBV2
j_gene: TRBJ1-1
d_gene: -
abundance: -
CDR3aa: CASSVALRTEAFF
CDR3nt: TGTGCCAGCAGTGTTGCCCTACGGACTGAAGCTTTCTTT

len: 12
v_gene: TRBV25-1
j_gene: TRBJ2-2
d_gene: -
abundance: -
CDR3aa: CASSEIIGELFF
CDR3nt: TGTGCCAGCAGTGAAATCATCGGGGAGCTGTTTTTT

len: 14
v_gene: TRBV9
j_gene: TRBJ2-3
d_gene: TRBD1
abundance: -
CDR3aa: CASSAGQTTDTQYF
CDR3nt: TGTGCCAGCAGCGCGGGACAGACCACAGATACGCAGTATTTT

len: 17
v_gene: TRBV5-4
j_gene: TRBJ2-1
d_gene: TRBD2
abundance: -
CDR3aa: CASTSTVGTSGDNEQFF
CDR3nt: TGTGCCAGCACCTCTACCGTGGGCACTAGCGGGGACAATGAGCAGTTCTTC

len: 14
v_gene: TRBV27
j_gene: TRBJ2-1
d_gene: -
abundance: -
CDR3aa: CASSPRLRPNEQFF
CDR3nt: TGTGCCAGCAGTCCGCGGCTACGCCCCAATGAGCAGTTCTTC

len: 17
v_gene: TRBV28
j_gene: TRBJ1-1
d_gene: -
abundance: once
CDR3aa: CASSSPSLWGANTEAFF
CDR3nt: TGTGCCAGCAGTTCTCCGAGTCTTTGGGGGGCGAACACTGAAGCTTTCTTT

len: 18
v_gene: TRBV4-2
j_gene: TRBJ2-1
d_gene: -
abundance: -
CDR3aa: CASSQDYLGTGAYNEQFF
CDR3nt: TGTGCCAGCAGCCAAGATTACTTGGGGACTGGGGCCTACAATGAGCAGTTCTTC

len: 15
v_gene: TRBV18
j_gene: TRBJ2-7
d_gene: -
abundance: once
CDR3aa: CASSPDRLRSYEQYF
CDR3nt: TGTGCCAGCTCACCAGACAGGCTTCGATCCTACGAGCAGTACTTC

len: 13
v_gene: TRBV7-3
j_gene: TRBJ2-7
d_gene: -
abundance: -
CDR3aa: CASSLTGEYEQYF
CDR3nt: TGTGCCAGCAGCTTAACCGGAGAATACGAGCAGTACTTC

len: 17
v_gene: TRBV28
j_gene: TRBJ1-5
d_gene: TRBD1
abundance: -
CDR3aa: CASSLWVGQGSSQPQHF
CDR3nt: TGTGCCAGCAGTTTATGGGTGGGACAGGGGTCGAGTCAGCCCCAGCATTTT

len: 13
v_gene: TRBV27
j_gene: TRBJ2-7
d_gene: -
abundance: once
CDR3aa: CASSLFTAYEQYF
CDR3nt: TGTGCCAGCAGTTTATTCACGGCCTACGAGCAGTACTTC

len: 16
v_gene: TRBV5-1
j_gene: TRBJ2-1
d_gene: TRBD1
abundance: once
CDR3aa: CASSLERQGSYNEQFF
CDR3nt: TGCGCCAGCAGCTTGGAACGACAGGGGTCCTACAATGAGCAGTTCTTC

len: 15
v_gene: TRBV18
j_gene: TRBJ1-1
d_gene: TRBD1
abundance: -
CDR3aa: CASSPGQGRNTEAFF
CDR3nt: TGTGCCAGCTCACCAGGACAGGGGAGGAACACTGAAGCTTTCTTT

len: 12
v_gene: TRBV5-5
j_gene: TRBJ2-7
d_gene: -
abundance: -
CDR3aa: CASTGPEYEQYF
CDR3nt: TGTGCCAGCACTGGGCCCGAGTACGAGCAGTACTTC

len: 16
v_gene: TRBV28
j_gene: TRBJ1-5
d_gene: TRBD1
abundance: -
CDR3aa: CASSSHRGLTGQPQHF
CDR3nt: TGTGCCAGCAGTTCACACAGGGGGCTAACAGGACAGCCCCAGCATTTT

len: 14
v_gene: TRBV19
j_gene: TRBJ1-5
d_gene: TRBD1
abundance: -
CDR3aa: CASRRDSSNQPQHF
CDR3nt: TGTGCCTCAAGAAGGGACAGTAGCAATCAGCCCCAGCATTTT

len: 15
v_gene: TRBV7-8
j_gene: TRBJ1-5
d_gene: -
abundance: -
CDR3aa: CASSWAVYSNQPQHF
CDR3nt: TGTGCCAGCAGCTGGGCCGTTTATAGCAATCAGCCCCAGCATTTT

len: 12
v_gene: TRBV2
j_gene: TRBJ2-7
d_gene: TRBD2
abundance: -
CDR3aa: CASGGLSYEQYF
CDR3nt: TGTGCCTCGGGGGGACTCTCCTACGAGCAGTACTTC